One sample yielded the 21 T cell receptor beta chains listed below, sequenced in a study of blood T cell repertoires in COVID-19. The repertoire was sequenced with immunoSEQ multiplex PCR; TCRdb's copy has only in-frame clones and lacks some. The data contain 30,000 to 35,000 clones, about nine tenths of them singletons. Sequencing was performed on peripheral blood. These receptors all come from a man aged 55 to 70 with active COVID-19.

This rearrangement joins TRBV6-5 to TRBJ2-5; TRBD1 matches 7 bases. J gave up 3 bases and V 5 bases, and 3 bases lay outside the gene matches. The CDR3 covers 13 residues. Germline values: CDR1 MNHEY, CDR2 SVGAGI. CDR3: CASSTDREETQYF. In DNA, the CDR3 is TGTGCCAGCAGTACCGACAGGGAAGAGACCCAGTACTTC.

The rearrangement links TRBV9 to TRBJ2-7, with D unresolved. Trimming pared 0 bases from V and 0 bases from J, leaving 7 bases between. This CDR3 is built from 14 residues. CDR1 is SGDLS and CDR2 is YYNGEE in the germline V gene. CDR3 sequence (DNA): TGTGCCAGCAGCGTAGGTCCTCGCTCCTACGAGCAGTACTTC. Protein product: CASSVGPRSYEQYF. Combining the CDR3 with reference TRBV9 and TRBJ2-7 gives the whole variable domain DSGVTQTPKHLITATGQRVTLRCSPRSGDLSVYWYQQSLDQGLQFLIQYYNGEERAKGNILERFSAQQFPDLHSELNLSSLELGDSALYFCASSVGPRSYEQYFGPGTRLTVT.

The CDR3 here is CASSYGDGGAFF. CDR3 coding DNA: TGTGCCAGCAGTTACGGGGACGGGGGAGCTTTCTTT. V usage is TRBV6-5 and J usage is TRBJ1-1; possibly TRBD1 for D (5 bases). This CDR3 comprises 12 residues. The V gene lost 2 bases and the J gene lost 10 bases, with 11 bases spanning the gap. Germline CDR1 and CDR2: MNHEY and SVGAGI.

The chain combines TRBV10-1 with TRBJ2-1, with TRBD2 matching 7 bases. With V trimmed by 3 bases and J by 9 bases, 8 bases remained unmatched. Germline CDR1 WNHNN, CDR2 SYGVQD (reference sequence). The length of the CDR3 is 14 residues. CDR3 sequence reads: CASSDRLAIGEQFF. The CDR3 bases are TGCGCCAGCAGTGATCGACTAGCTATTGGTGAGCAGTTCTTC.

The chain uses TRBV9 and TRBJ2-3; 9 bases fit TRBD2. This CDR3 spans 16 amino acids. CDR1 and CDR2 from the germline V gene are SGDLS and YYNGEE. V dropped 0 bases and J dropped 7; count of bases not matched to a gene: 9. CDR3 region: CASSVGSSGRVNTQYF. The CDR3 bases are TGTGCCAGCAGCGTAGGAAGTAGCGGGAGAGTTAATACGCAGTATTTT.

This clone was recorded only once. The chain links TRBV5-4 to TRBJ1-6; D is unclear. The germline gives CDR1 SGHNT, CDR2 YYREEE (reference sequence). V was clipped by 7 bases and J by 8 bases, with 13 bases between them. The length of the CDR3 is 13 residues. The CDR3 nucleotides are TGTGCCAGCTTAGCAGAGGGCGATTCACCCCTCCACTTT. Protein sequence: CASLAEGDSPLHF.

The J gene is TRBJ2-1, the V gene TRBV5-8; TRBD2 agrees at 12 bases. CDR3 length: 16 residues. Per germline, CDR1 SGHTS and CDR2 YDEGEE. J gave up 5 bases and V 4 bases, and 7 bases lay outside the gene matches. The CDR3: CASSQRLAGGDNEQFF. In DNA, the CDR3 is TGTGCCAGCAGCCAAAGGCTAGCGGGAGGGGACAATGAGCAGTTCTTC.

This chain uses TRBV3-1 (or the pseudogene TRBV3-2) with TRBJ2-7, with 9 bases that match TRBD1. The CDR3 contains 15 residues. The V gene end was trimmed by 2 bases and the J gene end by 4 bases; junction bases not matched to a gene: 6. The germline V gene has CDR1 LGHDT and CDR2 YNNKEL (reference sequence). The CDR3: CASSQLGDREYEQYF. The CDR3 DNA is TGTGCCAGCAGCCAATTAGGGGACAGGGAGTACGAGCAGTACTTC.

The V gene is TRBV18, the J gene TRBJ2-5, with a possible D match to TRBD2 (5 bases). Germline V gives CDR1 KGHSH, CDR2 LQKENI. Trimming stripped 4 bases from V and 5 bases from J, with 17 bases between. The CDR3 has 15 residues. This CDR3 reads CASSRTFEGVETQYF. For the CDR3, the DNA is TGTGCCAGCTCACGAACCTTTGAGGGAGTGGAGACCCAGTACTTC.

The chain has TRBV9 and TRBJ2-2; 8 bases line up with TRBD2. Germline V gene sequence: CDR1 SGDLS, CDR2 YYNGEE. V was clipped by 3 bases and J by 6 bases; unmatched bases: 1. This CDR3 contains 13 residues. Here the CDR3 reads CASSGGLAGELFF. CDR3 DNA sequence: TGTGCCAGCAGCGGGGGACTAGCCGGGGAGCTGTTTTTT.

This chain joins TRBV19 and TRBJ1-3; the D is unclear. V gave up 8 bases and J gave up 3 bases, with 11 bases separating them. Looked up from germline, CDR1 is LNHDA and CDR2 is SQIVND (reference sequence). The CDR3 spans 13 residues. The CDR3 DNA reads TGTGCCAGTTCTATCGGGAATGGAAACACCATATATTTT. This sequence encodes CASSIGNGNTIYF.

The chain carries TRBV11-3 and TRBJ1-1; D not certain. V was pared by 0 bases and J by 1 base, with 9 bases between. Germline values: CDR1 SGHNT, CDR2 YENEEA. The CDR3 sequence is 15 residues long. The CDR3 DNA reads as TGTGCCAGCAGCTTAGATAGCCGAGAGAACACTGAAGCTTTCTTT. Its translation: CASSLDSRENTEAFF.

The gene calls are TRBV7-6 and TRBJ2-1; D remains unclear. The CDR3 extends over 15 amino acids. The ends were cut back, 1 base at V and 5 bases at J, with 12 bases in the middle. Germline assignment: CDR1 SGHVS and CDR2 FNYEAQ. The CDR3 DNA reads as TGTGCCAGCAGCTTAGTTGATGGTCGCGACAATGAGCAGTTCTTC. It is translated as CASSLVDGRDNEQFF. The full variable domain, with the rest looked up from reference TRBV7-6 and TRBJ2-1, is GAGVSQSPRYKVTKRGQDVALRCDPISGHVSLYWYRQALGQGPEFLTYFNYEAQQDKSGLPNDRFSAERPEGSISTLTIQRTEQRDSAMYRCASSLVDGRDNEQFFGPGTRLTVL.

The sample holds a few counts of this clone. The CDR3 DNA reads as TGTGCCAGCAGTGCCCAGGGTAACTACGAGCAGTACTTC. Its protein is CASSAQGNYEQYF. The rearrangement links TRBV25-1 to TRBJ2-7; D perhaps matches TRBD1 (5 bases). Looked up from germline, CDR1 is MGHDK and CDR2 is SYGVNS. Trimming pared 4 bases from V and 3 bases from J, leaving 10 bases between. The CDR3 length is 13 residues.

V gene TRBV12-3 or TRBV12-4 combines with J gene TRBJ1-1; D remains unclear. V gave up 7 bases and J gave up 1 base, with 10 bases separating them. The CDR3 spans 13 residues. The CDR3 loop is CASTKGGNTEAFF. The CDR3 bases are TGTGCCAGCACCAAGGGAGGGAACACTGAAGCTTTCTTT.

This rearrangement joins TRBV5-1 to TRBJ2-5, with 7 nucleotides matching TRBD1. The CDR3 is 16 residues long. The V gene end was trimmed by 0 bases and the J gene end by 9 bases; junction bases not matched to a gene: 14. The germline V gene encodes CDR1 SGHRS and CDR2 YFSETQ. This CDR3 is CASSLDRGPPQGPQYF. The CDR3 DNA sequence: TGCGCCAGCAGCTTGGACAGGGGTCCCCCCCAAGGGCCCCAGTACTTC.

This chain links TRBV7-9 with TRBJ2-7; 10 bases align to TRBD2. V lost 2 bases to trimming and J lost 4 bases; unmatched junction nucleotides: 8. CDR1 and CDR2 from the germline V gene are SEHNR and FQNEAQ (reference sequence). The CDR3 extends over 16 amino acids. The CDR3 coding sequence is TGTGCCAGCAGCTTAACTTCCGGGACTAGCGCTTACGAGCAGTACTTC. Residues: CASSLTSGTSAYEQYF.

The chain combines TRBV20-1 with TRBJ1-2, with D perhaps matching TRBD1 (5 bases). V lost 3 bases, J lost 2 bases, and 16 bases lay in between. Per germline, CDR1 DFQATT and CDR2 SNEGSKA (reference sequence). This CDR3 is 15 amino acids long. CDR3 amino acids: CSASYKGMKNYGYTF. CDR3 nucleotides: TGCAGTGCTAGTTATAAGGGGATGAAGAACTATGGCTACACCTTC.

V is TRBV19 and J is TRBJ2-2, with TRBD2 matching over 15 bases. This CDR3 contains 18 residues. The germline gives CDR1 LNHDA, CDR2 SQIVND (reference sequence). V was clipped by 5 bases and J by 5 bases; unmatched bases: 9. This chain's CDR3 is CASSGPGLAGGETGELFF. The CDR3 bases are TGTGCCAGTAGTGGGCCGGGACTAGCGGGAGGCGAAACCGGGGAGCTGTTTTTT.

The J gene is TRBJ2-7, the V gene TRBV11-2, with D possibly TRBD2 on 6 matching bases. This CDR3 contains 17 residues. V lost 1 base to trimming and J lost 5 bases, with 21 bases between them. In germline, CDR1 is SGHAT, CDR2 FQNNGV. The CDR3 reads CASSLAPGEAVVHEQYF. The DNA of the CDR3 is TGTGCCAGCAGCTTAGCCCCGGGAGAGGCGGTGGTCCACGAGCAGTACTTC.

The rearrangement links TRBV6-5 to TRBJ2-7; 7 bases are shared with TRBD1. This CDR3 region has 15 residues. V dropped 5 bases and J dropped 6; count of bases not matched to a gene: 13. The germline V gene has CDR1 MNHEY and CDR2 SVGAGI. DNA of the CDR3: TGTGCCAGCAGTCAGGGACAGTTGAGGGGTGGCGAGCAGTACTTC. Protein product: CASSQGQLRGGEQYF.